This T cell receptor beta chain was captured by sequencing in a study of OX40 agonist ivuxolimab in advanced cancers. Overall study: Patient treatment consisted of intravenous ivuxolimab administration every 2 weeks at 0.01 to 10 mg/kg. Those enrolled were approximately 78% male, with a mean age of around 55 years and ages from about 20 to 80. General observations from the study: The study observed clonal expansion of CD4+ and CD8+ blood T cells by week 6 at 0.1 to 3.0 mg/kg. There were, on average, more expanded clones in CD8+ T cells than in CD4+.

The V segment lost 5 bases and the J segment 8 bases; nucleotides outside the gene matches: 8. Germline loops: CDR1 SGHNT, CDR2 YYREEE (reference sequence). CDR3 length equals 16 residues. Method: immunoSEQ multiplex PCR; TCRdb's copy keeps in-frame clones and lacks some. Here the sample spans roughly 72,000 clones, more than 65% being singletons. To note about this clone: Its antigen is not known.

The source material was CD4+ or CD8+ T cells sorted from blood, sampled in a trial of the OX40 agonist ivuxolimab. The sequence was obtained from an adult with an advanced solid tumor such as melanoma, head and neck, liver or kidney cancer. V and J are TRBV5-4 and TRBJ2-1, with 15 bases fitting TRBD2. The CDR3 DNA is TGTGCCAGCAGTCTTAACGGACTAGCGGGAGGGGATGAGCAGTTCTTC. This gives the protein CASSLNGLAGGDEQFF.